This passage covers 2 T cell receptor beta chains from one sample sequenced in a study of cytomegalovirus exposure and HLA in healthy donors (dated by TCRdb to 2016 to 2017). Libraries came from the immunoSEQ multiplex PCR assay. A mixture of 60 forward primers for TCR Vbeta segments and 13 reverse primers for TCR Jbeta segments was used in the multiplex PCR. Held by TCRdb, this immuneACCESS table contains in-frame sequences only and omits some clones. Under half of the omission traces to an unresolved V gene where checked; the cause of the rest is unknown. The sample table holds over 60,000 clones, of which around 79% were seen once. 7.4% of the sample belongs to the ten largest clones. Specimen: PBMCs. These receptors all come from a woman in her twenties or thirties in good health and CMV-seropositive.

The chain is built from TRBV23-1 and TRBJ1-1, with D possibly TRBD1 on 6 matching bases. TRBV23-1 is filed as an ORF, its function uncertain. The V gene lost 5 bases and the J gene lost 4 bases, with 23 bases spanning the gap. The CDR3 runs to 17 residues. The CDR3 is CASSSVTAGAVGTEAFF. CDR3 bases: TGCGCCAGCAGTTCCGTTACCGCGGGGGCTGTGGGCACTGAAGCTTTCTTT.

The genes are TRBV9 and TRBJ2-7; 14 positions match TRBD2. J lost 6 bases, V lost 3 bases, and 20 bases had no gene match. CDR3 size: 20 residues. CDR1 is SGDLS, CDR2 YYNGEE, per germline. Written as DNA, the CDR3 is TGTGCCAGCAGCGGAAACCCCGGGACTAGCGGGAGTAAGTCTTTAGGCGAGCAGTACTTC. It translates to CASSGNPGTSGSKSLGEQYF. Supplemented by reference TRBV9 and TRBJ2-7, the full variable domain reads DSGVTQTPKHLITATGQRVTLRCSPRSGDLSVYWYQQSLDQGLQFLIQYYNGEERAKGNILERFSAQQFPDLHSELNLSSLELGDSALYFCASSGNPGTSGSKSLGEQYFGPGTRLTVT.